This record concerns one T cell receptor (beta chain) sequence. What it binds is not known. The CDR3 has 17 amino acids. Germline values: CDR1 MNHNS, CDR2 SASEGT. V lost 3 bases and J lost 0, with 15 bases in between. TCRdb itself ran the RT-PCR reads through MiXCR, one entry per CDR3 protein. The sample shows about 700,000 distinct CDR3 sequences, 15% to 18% of them seen only once. This sample is part of a study of response to subunit inactivated influenza vaccine. Study findings and constraints: Authors suggested few new T cells are recruited by each seasonal influenza vaccination.

The chain employs TRBV6-1 and TRBJ1-5; D gene uncertain. This TCR came from a man aged 50 or older who received an inactivated influenza vaccine. The sequences come from PBMCs from blood, collected 11 to 12 days after vaccination. The chain's CDR3 is CASSEDVSAFSNQPQHF. Here the CDR3 DNA reads TGTGCCAGCAGTGAGGACGTAAGTGCTTTTAGCAATCAGCCCCAGCATTTT.